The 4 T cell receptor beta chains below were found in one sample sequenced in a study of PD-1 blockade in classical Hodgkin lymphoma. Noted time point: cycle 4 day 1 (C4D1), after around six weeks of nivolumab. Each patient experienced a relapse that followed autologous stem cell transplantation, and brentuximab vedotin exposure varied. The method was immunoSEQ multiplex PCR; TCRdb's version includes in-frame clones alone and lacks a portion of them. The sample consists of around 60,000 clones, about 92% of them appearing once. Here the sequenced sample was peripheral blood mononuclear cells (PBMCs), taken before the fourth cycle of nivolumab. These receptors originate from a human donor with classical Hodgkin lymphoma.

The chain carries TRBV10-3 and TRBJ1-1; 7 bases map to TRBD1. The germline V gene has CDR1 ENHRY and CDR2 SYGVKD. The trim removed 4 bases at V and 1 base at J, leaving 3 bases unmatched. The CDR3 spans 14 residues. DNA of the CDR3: TGTGCCATCAGTGCGGGGACAGCGAACACTGAAGCTTTCTTT. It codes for CAISAGTANTEAFF.

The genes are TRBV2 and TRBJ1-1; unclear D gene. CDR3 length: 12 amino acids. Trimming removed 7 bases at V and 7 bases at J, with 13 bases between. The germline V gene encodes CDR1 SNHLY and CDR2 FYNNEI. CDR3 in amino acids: CASTRGQLEAFF. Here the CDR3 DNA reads TGTGCCAGCACCCGAGGGCAGCTTGAAGCTTTCTTT.

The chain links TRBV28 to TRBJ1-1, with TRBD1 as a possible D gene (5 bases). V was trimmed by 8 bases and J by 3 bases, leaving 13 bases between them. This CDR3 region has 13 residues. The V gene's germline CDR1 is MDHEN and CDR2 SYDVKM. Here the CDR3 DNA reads TGTGCCAGCCCACTCCGGGGGGACACTGAAGCTTTCTTT. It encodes CASPLRGDTEAFF.

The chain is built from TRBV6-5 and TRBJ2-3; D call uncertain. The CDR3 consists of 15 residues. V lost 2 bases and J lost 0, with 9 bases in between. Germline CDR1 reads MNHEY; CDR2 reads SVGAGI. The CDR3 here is CASSYAGSSTDTQYF. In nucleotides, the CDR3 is TGTGCCAGCAGTTACGCAGGCTCTAGCACAGATACGCAGTATTTT.